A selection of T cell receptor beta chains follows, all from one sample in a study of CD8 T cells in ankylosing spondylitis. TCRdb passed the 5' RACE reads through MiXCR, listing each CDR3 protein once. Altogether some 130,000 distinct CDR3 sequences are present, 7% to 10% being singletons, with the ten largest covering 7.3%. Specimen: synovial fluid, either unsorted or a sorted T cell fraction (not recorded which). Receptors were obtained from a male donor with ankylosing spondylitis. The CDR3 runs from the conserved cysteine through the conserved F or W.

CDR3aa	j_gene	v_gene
CASSLLTGAAEAFF	TRBJ1-1	TRBV14
CASSLEGRSYGYTF	TRBJ1-2	TRBV7-9
CASSPGLGIVWGYEQYF	TRBJ2-7	TRBV28
CASSLTSETQYF	TRBJ2-5	TRBV4-1
CASSPVKGNEQFF	TRBJ2-1	TRBV7-2
CASTRKGQGVTEAFF	TRBJ1-1	TRBV11-2
CASSVDSYNSPLHF	TRBJ1-6	TRBV5-1
CAAQSGLLTGELFF	TRBJ2-2	TRBV24-1
CASSIRQGAGANVLTF	TRBJ2-6	TRBV6-4
CASSFRTASPLHF	TRBJ1-6	TRBV7-2
CASRGHLNQPQHF	TRBJ1-5	TRBV6-2/TRBV6-3
CASSLSPRSTNEKLFF	TRBJ1-4	TRBV6-1
CASSPSGPGANVLTF	TRBJ2-6	TRBV3-1
CASSYRETGWLQVYTF	TRBJ1-2	TRBV6-2/TRBV6-3
CASSGGFSFQETQYF	TRBJ2-5	TRBV2
CSADTGTSTGNTIYF	TRBJ1-3	TRBV20-1
CASSILISSGANVLTF	TRBJ2-6	TRBV19
CASSLGQTSTYEQYF	TRBJ2-7	TRBV5-1
CASSRLGGTQYF	TRBJ2-5	TRBV7-2
CASSPRTGAETEAFF	TRBJ1-1	TRBV14
CASRTPSGTGHEQYF	TRBJ2-7	TRBV28
CASSSAREYNEQFF	TRBJ2-1	TRBV6-5